A selection of T cell receptor beta chains follows, all from one sample in a study of control samples from healthy donors and cancer patients. Sequenced by immunoSEQ multiplex PCR; TCRdb stores in-frame clones only, minus some. The table has 95,000 to 150,000 clones, approximately 87% seen once; the top ten hold around 10%. Input material: blood. The receptors stem from a man younger than 40 in good health. The CDR3 runs from the conserved cysteine through the conserved F or W. Each record gives: CDR3 DNA, CDR3 protein, clone size, D gene, V gene, J gene. The D gene is left open where the match is weak. Size is omitted from some rows. Given values are once, few, many or a class for expanded clones.

TGTGCCAGCAGTTCGGGACAGAACTATAATTCACCCCTCCACTTT	CASSSGQNYNSPLHF	.	TRBD1	TRBV6-1	TRBJ1-6
TGCGCCAGCAGCTTGGGGCAGGGAGCAGAGACCCAGTACTTC	CASSLGQGAETQYF	.	.	TRBV5-1	TRBJ2-5
TGTGCCAGCAGCCAGACAGGGAACTCCTATGGCTACACCTTC	CASSQTGNSYGYTF	.	TRBD1	TRBV14	TRBJ1-2
TGTGCCAGCAGCCGAACAGGGCAAGGCTTCTTT	CASSRTGQGFF	.	.	TRBV7-2	TRBJ1-1
TGTGCCAGCAGCTTGGGCCGTTTTGGAGGGGGCTACACCTTC	CASSLGRFGGGYTF	.	.	TRBV5-6	TRBJ1-2
TGTGCCAGCAGTGAAGCCGAAGGGTTTATCGGTCAGCCCCAGCATTTT	CASSEAEGFIGQPQHF	.	.	TRBV6-1	TRBJ1-5
TGCGCCAGCAGCTTGTCGACAGGGGGCTCCTACGAGCAGTACTTC	CASSLSTGGSYEQYF	few	TRBD1	TRBV5-1	TRBJ2-7
TGTGCCAGCAGTTATCTTCGGAGCACTGAAGCTTTCTTT	CASSYLRSTEAFF	.	.	TRBV6-2/TRBV6-3	TRBJ1-1
TGTGCCAGTATGAGGACAGGCGAAAGCGAAAAACTGTTTTTT	CASMRTGESEKLFF	once	TRBD1	TRBV19	TRBJ1-4
TGTGCCAGTAGTGGGACAGGGAGGACCTATAATTCACCCCTCCACTTT	CASSGTGRTYNSPLHF	.	TRBD1	TRBV19	TRBJ1-6
TGTGCCAGTAGTGCTCGGGCCCGGACTAGCGGGGCTCAAGAGACCCAGTACTTC	CASSARARTSGAQETQYF	.	TRBD2	TRBV19	TRBJ2-5
TGTGCCAGCAGAGTTCCAAGCCGCTCCTACAATGAGCAGTTCTTC	CASRVPSRSYNEQFF	.	.	TRBV6-5	TRBJ2-1
TGTGCCAGCAGTGAAAGGCATGGGGTAGGGGGGCCCCAGCATTTT	CASSERHGVGGPQHF	.	.	TRBV2	TRBJ1-5
TGTGCCAGCAGTGAGGGGCGGGGAAGGTTCCATAGCAATCAGCCCCAGCATTTT	CASSEGRGRFHSNQPQHF	.	.	TRBV2	TRBJ1-5
TGTGCCAGCAGCTTAGGGGCAGGGGGAGATACGCAGTATTTT	CASSLGAGGDTQYF	.	TRBD1	TRBV7-3	TRBJ2-3
TGTGCCAGCAGTTCCCGGGACATGTATGGCTACACCTTC	CASSSRDMYGYTF	.	.	TRBV27	TRBJ1-2
TGTGCCACCAGTGATTTATGGACAGGGGACACCGGGGAGCTGTTTTTT	CATSDLWTGDTGELFF	medium-sized	TRBD1	TRBV24-1	TRBJ2-2
TGTGCCACCAGTGATTTTAAGACAGGGGTACAGACCCAGTACTTC	CATSDFKTGVQTQYF	.	TRBD1	TRBV24-1	TRBJ2-5
TGTGCCAGCAGTCCTACACTCAGGGGTCCCTACGAGCAGTACTTC	CASSPTLRGPYEQYF	few	.	TRBV6-5	TRBJ2-7
TGTGCCAGCAGTTTGACAGGGGGTCATGGCTACACCTTC	CASSLTGGHGYTF	.	TRBD1	TRBV27	TRBJ1-2
TGCGCCAGCGGCGAGGGAGAGACCCAGTACTTC	CASGEGETQYF	.	.	TRBV5-1	TRBJ2-5
TGCGCCAGCAGCCAACTAGGGGCGAGGGGGTACGCAGATACGCAGTATTTT	CASSQLGARGYADTQYF	.	.	TRBV4-1	TRBJ2-3
TGTGCCAGTAGTCCTCCCCCAGGGACAGCGCTCAATGAAAAACTGTTTTTT	CASSPPPGTALNEKLFF	.	TRBD1	TRBV19	TRBJ1-4
TGTGCCAGCAGTCTTCAAGGACAGCTGAACACTGAAGCTTTCTTT	CASSLQGQLNTEAFF	once	.	TRBV2	TRBJ1-1
TGTGCCAGCAGCCGACAGGGGATCGGGGAGCTGTTTTTT	CASSRQGIGELFF	.	TRBD1	TRBV7-2	TRBJ2-2
TGTGCCAGCAGTGGACAGGGTGGCGGTGGCTACACCTTC	CASSGQGGGGYTF	.	TRBD1	TRBV7-8	TRBJ1-2
TGCGCCAGCAGCTTGACCCAGGGAAGTCAGCCCCAGCATTTT	CASSLTQGSQPQHF	.	.	TRBV5-1	TRBJ1-5
TGTGCCAGCAGTCCGACAGGGGCCGGGGAGCTGTTTTTT	CASSPTGAGELFF	.	TRBD1	TRBV11-3	TRBJ2-2
TGCGCCAGCAGCTTCGGGACAGGGCAAAACTATGGCTACACCTTC	CASSFGTGQNYGYTF	once	TRBD1	TRBV5-1	TRBJ1-2
TGTGCCAGCAGCTTTGGACAGGCCCCTGAAGCTTTCTTT	CASSFGQAPEAFF	once	TRBD1	TRBV7-2	TRBJ1-1
TGTGCCAGCTCACCACCTGCCAGGGACGGCACCATATATTTT	CASSPPARDGTIYF	.	.	TRBV18	TRBJ1-3
TGCGCCAGCAGCGGGGACAGGGCACGGTTCACTGAAGCTTTCTTT	CASSGDRARFTEAFF	.	TRBD1	TRBV4-1	TRBJ1-1
TGCGCCAGCAGCCGGGTAGGAGTCCGGGACACCTATGGCTACACCTTC	CASSRVGVRDTYGYTF	.	.	TRBV4-1	TRBJ1-2
TGCGCCAGCAGCCCGAGTGGCGGGGGGAACACCATATATTTT	CASSPSGGGNTIYF	once	.	TRBV5-1	TRBJ1-3
TGTGCCAGCAGCAAAGGGGCCCGTCGGGGGGCGCCGGCACCCCTCCACTTT	CASSKGARRGAPAPLHF	.	.	TRBV21-1	TRBJ1-6
TGCGCCAGCAGCCATCGACAGAGCAATCAGCCCCAGCATTTT	CASSHRQSNQPQHF	.	.	TRBV4-1	TRBJ1-5
TGTGCCACCAGTGCCACGACCCAGGGAGAGACCCAGTACTTC	CATSATTQGETQYF	.	.	TRBV24-1	TRBJ2-5
TGTGCCAGCAGCCCACTGGGGGCAGGGGAGACCCAGTACTTC	CASSPLGAGETQYF	.	.	TRBV7-9	TRBJ2-5
TGTGCCACCAGCACTAGGGGCGATTCCTCCTACAATGAGCAGTTCTTC	CATSTRGDSSYNEQFF	.	.	TRBV15	TRBJ2-1
TGTGCCACCAGTGATTTTACGAGACAGGGTTCCACCGGGGAGCTGTTTTTT	CATSDFTRQGSTGELFF	.	TRBD1	TRBV24-1	TRBJ2-2
TGCGCCAGCAGCATAGTAAGGGAAGAGACCCAGTACTTC	CASSIVREETQYF	.	.	TRBV5-1	TRBJ2-5
TGCGCCAGCAGCTTAACCAGACAGGGGAAAACTGGGGCCAACGTCCTGACTTTC	CASSLTRQGKTGANVLTF	.	TRBD1	TRBV5-1	TRBJ2-6